These 24 T cell receptor beta chains share one sample of origin, sequenced in a study of tumor-infiltrating lymphocytes in primary liver carcinoma. Co-extracting RNA and DNA was done with about 17-31 mg of unsorted bulk tissue as input. From approximately 450 ng total RNA, TCR beta cDNA was generated with a primer in the constant region. Modified slightly, ARM-PCR produced TCR beta libraries over three nested multiplex PCR rounds. The first two PCR rounds used TRBV1-TRBV30 forward primers with a C-beta reverse primer, around 10 cycles each. TCRdb reprocessed the multiplex PCR reads with MiXCR, giving one entry per CDR3 protein. The data contain 90,000 to 150,000 distinct CDR3 sequences, 50% to 70% of them seen just once; the ten biggest clones take up 7% to 10%. Specimen: liver tumor tissue from sampling region 1. The subset: tumor region T1, superior pole. These receptors were collected from a woman aged 55-70 years with primary liver carcinoma and hepatitis B virus infection.

The gene calls are TRBV5-1 and TRBJ1-1; D might be TRBD1 (5 bases). V lost 4 bases and J lost 7, with 14 bases in between. CDR1 SGHRS and CDR2 YFSETQ come from the germline V gene. This CDR3 is 13 amino acids long. CDR3 in amino acids: CASSPDGTFEAFF. The CDR3 DNA reads as TGCGCCAGCAGCCCCGATGGGACCTTTGAAGCTTTCTTT.

Points on this clonotype: The junction departs from the called germline gene at one end, perhaps through a read error. This chain links TRBV5-4 with TRBJ2-3; D uncertain. Germline V gene data show CDR1 as SGHNT and CDR2 as YYREEE (reference sequence). The CDR3 is 16 residues long. CDR3 in DNA: TGTGCCAGCAACTTGGTCAGCAATATTGACACAGATACGCAGTATTTT. As protein: CASNLVSNIDTDTQYF. Full variable domain (rest looked up from reference TRBV5-4 and TRBJ2-3): ETGVTQSPTHLIKTRGQQVTLRCSSQSGHNTVSWYQQALGQGPQFIFQYYREEENGRGNFPPRFSGLQFPNYSSELNVNALELDDSALYLCASNLVSNIDTDTQYFGPGTRLTVL.

About this clonotype itself: A read error may account for a junction end that differs from germline. V gene TRBV6-5 combines with J gene TRBJ2-7; a weak D match, TRBD2 (6 bases). The CDR3 is 14 residues long. The germline gives CDR1 MNHEY, CDR2 SVGAGI. The CDR3 nucleotides are TGTGCCAGTAGTTACAATACGGGAGTCTACGAGCAGTACTTC. It yields the protein CASSYNTGVYEQYF.

The table lists this clonotype with many counts. The CDR3 protein is CASSLGRGGTGELFF. CDR3 DNA sequence: TGTGCCAGCAGCTTGGGACGGGGAGGCACCGGGGAGCTGTTTTTT. V gene TRBV5-6 combines with J gene TRBJ2-2; the D gene is possibly TRBD2 (6 bases). CDR1 and CDR2 (germline): SGHDT, YYEEEE. Trimming left V 0 bases short and J 4 bases short, with 10 bases between. This CDR3 has 15 residues.

A note on this clonotype: The final CDR3 position lacks the conserved phenylalanine or tryptophan, pointing to a likely read error. The genes are TRBV29-1 and TRBJ2-7; D possibly corresponds to TRBD1 (5 bases). There are 14 residues in the CDR3. Germline values: CDR1 SQVTM, CDR2 ANQGSEA. The CDR3 bases are TGCAGTGTGACAGAAGAAACCACCTACGACGAGCAGTACTAC. Residues: CSVTEETTYDEQYY.

The gene calls are TRBV2 and TRBJ2-5; 12 nucleotides line up with TRBD2. V was clipped by 7 bases and J by 5 bases; unmatched bases: 5. This CDR3 comprises 14 residues. The V gene's germline CDR1 is SNHLY and CDR2 FYNNEI. The CDR3 is CASTGLAGRETQYF. The CDR3 DNA reads as TGTGCCAGCACAGGACTAGCGGGAAGGGAGACCCAGTACTTC.

This clonotype showed up just once. V is TRBV5-1 and J is TRBJ2-1; D unclear. Germline CDR1 SGHRS, CDR2 YFSETQ. CDR3 size: 17 residues. V gave up 3 bases and J gave up 3 bases, with 19 bases separating them. CDR3: CASSSMRADLYYNEQFF. For the CDR3, the DNA is TGCGCCAGCAGCTCCATGAGAGCTGATCTATACTACAATGAGCAGTTCTTC.

On this clonotype itself: A read error may account for a junction end that differs from germline. CDR3 sequence reads: CVSTLTGSALSYEQYF. CDR3 nucleotides: TGTGTCAGCACCCTGACAGGTTCAGCGCTCTCCTACGAGCAGTATTTC. The rearrangement links TRBV5-5 to TRBJ2-7, with D tentatively TRBD1 (6 bases). The V gene's germline CDR1 is SGHKS and CDR2 YYEKEE (reference sequence). The CDR3 runs 16 residues.

This chain links TRBV6-5 with TRBJ2-7, with D tentatively TRBD1 (6 bases). CDR3 length equals 15 residues. Germline-derived CDR1 and CDR2 are MNHEY and SVGAGI. V dropped 2 bases and J dropped 3 bases, with 14 bases sitting between them. CDR3 in DNA: TGTGCCAGCAGTTACAGCCGGGGACAAGGCTACGAGCAGTACTTC. Its protein product is CASSYSRGQGYEQYF.

A remark on this clonotype: A read error may account for a junction end that differs from germline. This chain uses TRBV4-2 with TRBJ1-4; TRBD1 is a possible D gene (5 bases). The CDR3 is made up of 16 amino acids. Germline V CDR1 and CDR2: LGHNA, YNFKEQ. The CDR3 sequence is CTSSQEGDRCGQILFF. The CDR3 DNA reads TGTACCAGCAGCCAAGAAGGGGACCGGTGCGGACAAATACTGTTTTTT.

This clonotype has just a few counts. The rearrangement joins TRBV28 to TRBJ2-1, with a tentative D call TRBD2 (6 bases). V was shortened by 7 bases and J by 0 bases, with 13 bases between the two germline ends. Germline V CDR1 and CDR2: MDHEN, SYDVKM. This CDR3 is built from 15 residues. The CDR3 protein is CASTPGRGSYNEQFF. The CDR3 region has the DNA TGTGCCAGCACCCCGGGGCGGGGCTCCTACAATGAGCAGTTCTTC.

To note about this clonotype: Since a much larger clone is just one base distant, this may be a read error. The chain couples TRBV6-1 to TRBJ1-2; weak D call: TRBD1 (6 bases). Trimming took 7 bases from V and 4 from J, leaving 10 bases between them. Germline CDR1 and CDR2: MNHNS and SASEGT. The CDR3 covers 12 residues. The CDR3 bases are TGTGCCAGCAACGGGGACATCTATGGCTACACCTTC. It codes for CASNGDIYGYTF.

As to this clonotype: It is likely a read error, because the conserved phenylalanine at the end of the CDR3 is missing. It is unclear where the CDR3 begins or ends on the DNA, so no DNA is shown, and the CDR3 is as TCRdb lists it. The V gene is TRBV5-1, the J gene TRBJ2-1; the listed D gene, TRBD2, was not tested against the DNA. Termini included, the CDR3 measures 15 amino acids. Germline V gene lookup returns CDR1 SGHRS and CDR2 YFSETQ. The CDR3 here is CASSLVLAGGNERFL.

Concerning this clonotype: A much bigger clone sits one base away, suggesting this may be a read error. The chain employs TRBV7-8 and TRBJ1-1; D gene uncertain. There are 13 residues in the CDR3. The germline V gene has CDR1 SGHVS and CDR2 FQNEAQ. The CDR3 reads CTSSPTLDTEAFF. CDR3 DNA: TGTACCAGCAGCCCCACCTTGGACACTGAAGCTTTCTTT.

This clonotype has just a few counts. This rearrangement joins TRBV9 to TRBJ2-3; TRBD2 matches at 13 bases. This CDR3 has 17 residues. Germline-derived CDR1 and CDR2 are SGDLS and YYNGEE. The V segment lost 4 bases and the J segment 1 base; nucleotides outside the gene matches: 6. This CDR3 reads CASSPGTSGIRTDTQYF. In nucleotides, the CDR3 is TGTGCCAGCAGCCCGGGGACTAGCGGGATCCGCACAGATACGCAGTATTTT.

Concerning this clonotype itself: A much larger clone lies a single base off, so this may be a read error. The chain employs TRBV29-1 and TRBJ1-1; maybe TRBD1 (6 bases). V shed 7 bases and J shed 0 bases, with 12 bases lying between them. The CDR3 covers 13 residues. From germline, CDR1 is SQVTM and CDR2 ANQGSEA. The CDR3 bases are TGCAGCGGAGGGACAACCATGAACACTGAAGCTTTCTTT. Translation gives CSGGTTMNTEAFF. Based on the CDR3 plus reference TRBV29-1 and TRBJ1-1, the full variable domain is SAVISQKPSRDICQRGTSLTIQCQVDSQVTMMFWYRQQPGQSLTLIATANQGSEATYESGFVIDKFPISRPNLTFSTLTVSNMSPEDSSIYLCSGGTTMNTEAFFGQGTRLTVV.

In this sample, this clonotype turned up many times. The CDR3 bases are TGCAGCGTTGTAGGTCTGGAGGGGTGGAGGAACACTGAAGCTTTCTTT. Protein sequence: CSVVGLEGWRNTEAFF. The chain carries TRBV29-1 and TRBJ1-1; tentatively, D is TRBD1 (5 bases). Germline loops: CDR1 SQVTM, CDR2 ANQGSEA. The CDR3 covers 16 residues. Between the trimmed V and J ends, which lost 4 bases and 1 base, there was a span of 19 bases.

The table lists this clonotype with many counts. V and J are TRBV14 and TRBJ2-7, with D tentatively TRBD2 (5 bases). This CDR3 region has 12 residues. The germline gives CDR1 SGHDN, CDR2 FVKESK. Trimming took off 0 bases at V and 10 bases at J, with 10 bases between the two ends. Written as DNA, the CDR3 is TGTGCCAGCAGCCAAGAGGGAGCCGGCCAGTACTTC. Encoded protein: CASSQEGAGQYF.

This clonotype was found a few times. This CDR3 is CASSQPSFNEQFF. The CDR3 DNA reads TGTGCCAGCAGCCAGCCTAGCTTCAATGAGCAGTTCTTC. This rearrangement joins TRBV7-8 to TRBJ2-1; TRBD2 is a possible D gene (5 bases). Per the germline V gene, CDR1 is SGHVS and CDR2 is FQNEAQ. V was shortened by 5 bases and J by 6 bases, with 11 bases between the two germline ends. The CDR3 totals 13 residues.

The V gene is TRBV10-3, the J gene TRBJ2-5; D unresolved. This CDR3 has 15 amino acids. Germline V gives CDR1 ENHRY, CDR2 SYGVKD. The V end lost 0 bases, the J end lost 7 bases, and 15 bases lay between the germline ends. The CDR3 DNA reads TGTGCCATCAGTGAGTCGGTAATATCCTCGGGGACCCAGTACTTC. Its translation: CAISESVISSGTQYF.

This clonotype was observed at least ten times. The chain has TRBV7-2 and TRBJ2-7; 7 nucleotides line up with TRBD1. The CDR3 consists of 15 residues. The germline V gene encodes CDR1 SGHTA and CDR2 FQGNSA. J gave up 1 base and V 5 bases, and 8 bases lay outside the gene matches. The CDR3 region is CASSLQDRASYEQYF. As DNA, the CDR3 is TGTGCCAGCAGCCTACAAGACAGGGCGTCCTACGAGCAGTACTTC.

This clonotype was counted many times. The V call is TRBV29-1, the J call TRBJ2-5; D may be TRBD2 (5 bases). The CDR3 runs to 13 residues. Germline V lookup: CDR1 SQVTM, CDR2 ANQGSEA. V lost 6 bases, J lost 0 bases, and 11 bases lay in between. The CDR3 DNA sequence: TGCAGCGTGATTATAGCGTACCAAGAGACCCAGTACTTC. Translation gives CSVIIAYQETQYF.

With respect to this clonotype: An end of the junction differs from the germline gene, which may be a read error. This chain joins TRBV11-2 and TRBJ2-7; 11 bases map to TRBD1. The length of the CDR3 is 15 residues. The V gene's germline CDR1 is SGHAT and CDR2 FQNNGV. The CDR3 DNA reads as TGTACCAGCAGCTTAGGGGACAGGGGGACCTACGAGCAGTACTTC. This translates into CTSSLGDRGTYEQYF.

Notes on this clonotype: One junction end disagrees with the germline gene, perhaps due to a read error. The chain joins TRBV5-1 to TRBJ2-1; no reliable D call. Germline V gene sequence: CDR1 SGHRS, CDR2 YFSETQ. The CDR3 extends over 16 amino acids. The CDR3 is CASSFLGTAAYNEQFF. CDR3 coding DNA: TGCGCCAGCAGCTTCCTCGGTACAGCCGCCTACAATGAACAGTTCTTC.